The rows below give T cell receptor beta chains drawn from one sample of a study of CD8 T cells in ankylosing spondylitis. TCRdb called the 5' RACE reads again in MiXCR, with one record for every CDR3 protein. This sample has around 490,000 distinct CDR3 sequences, with 5.3% found just once. Material for sequencing was blood, either unsorted or a sorted T cell fraction (not recorded which). The source is a male donor with ankylosing spondylitis. CDR3s include the opening cysteine and the closing phenylalanine or tryptophan. Fields, in order: J gene, clone size, D gene, V gene, CDR3 length, CDR3 protein, CDR3 DNA. A D gene is named only where the DNA matches it firmly. The size entry is marked missing in some rows and otherwise reads once, few, many or a size class.

>TRBJ2-5|many|NA|TRBV10-3|11
CAIRIGETQYF
TGTGCCATCAGAATAGGGGAGACCCAGTACTTC
>TRBJ2-3|many|NA|TRBV20-1|10
CSARLGTQYF
TGCAGTGCTAGGCTCGGAACGCAGTATTTT
>TRBJ2-4|many|NA|TRBV4-2|14
CASSQVGQELIQYF
TGTGCCAGCAGCCAAGTAGGGCAGGAACTTATTCAGTACTTC
>TRBJ1-1|many|NA|TRBV20-1|15
CSADDSDNGNTEAFF
TGCAGTGCTGACGATTCGGACAATGGAAACACTGAAGCTTTCTTT
>TRBJ2-2|many|TRBD2|TRBV4-3|15
CASSQGGGLSGELFF
TGCGCCAGCAGCCAAGGGGGGGGGTTGTCCGGGGAGCTGTTTTTT
>TRBJ2-1|many|NA|TRBV27|15
CASSLRGPSYNEQFF
TGTGCCAGCAGTTTACGGGGGCCTTCCTACAATGAGCAGTTCTTC
>TRBJ2-5|many|NA|TRBV25-1|13
CASRSTVPETQYF
TGTGCCAGCAGGTCGACAGTTCCAGAGACCCAGTACTTC
>TRBJ1-2|few|TRBD1|TRBV7-9|15
CASSPRRGQGYGYTF
TGTGCCAGCAGCCCCAGAAGGGGACAGGGTTATGGCTACACCTTC
>TRBJ2-2|many|TRBD1|TRBV6-2/TRBV6-3|15
CASHSRGPSTGELFF
TGTGCCAGCCACTCCAGGGGGCCGAGCACCGGGGAGCTGTTTTTT
>TRBJ1-4|many|TRBD1|TRBV25-1|14
CASRKQGGNEKLFF
TGTGCCAGCAGGAAACAGGGGGGTAATGAAAAACTGTTTTTT
>TRBJ2-3|many|NA|TRBV5-5|17
CASSFSTIPTSTDTQYF
TGTGCCAGCAGCTTTTCCACAATCCCTACTAGCACAGATACGCAGTATTTT
>TRBJ2-3|many|NA|TRBV5-1|15
CASSFYRDSTDTQYF
TGCGCCAGCAGCTTTTACAGGGATAGCACAGATACGCAGTATTTT
>TRBJ2-4|few|NA|TRBV20-1|13
CSASTGRRDIQYF
TGCAGTGCTAGTACCGGGAGACGGGACATTCAGTACTTC
>TRBJ1-4|many|TRBD1|TRBV15|16
CATSRDRQGPREKLFF
TGTGCCACCAGCAGAGATCGACAGGGGCCTCGGGAAAAACTGTTTTTT
>TRBJ2-1|many|TRBD2|TRBV7-2|17
CASSLSGLAGVHNEQFF
TGTGCCAGCAGCTTGAGTGGACTAGCGGGAGTTCACAATGAGCAGTTCTTC
>TRBJ1-4|many|NA|TRBV9|14
CASSVGQTNEKLFF
TGTGCCAGCAGCGTAGGACAGACTAATGAAAAACTGTTTTTT
>TRBJ2-7|few|TRBD1|TRBV18|15
CASSRETGESYEQYF
TGTGCCAGCTCACGTGAGACAGGGGAAAGCTACGAGCAGTACTTC
>TRBJ2-2|many|NA|TRBV24-1|15
CATSPTGKNTGELFF
TGTGCCACCAGCCCGACTGGAAAGAACACCGGGGAGCTGTTTTTT
>TRBJ1-2|many|NA|TRBV7-6|14
CASSLSHPDYGYTF
TGTGCCAGCAGCTTATCACATCCGGATTATGGCTACACCTTC
>TRBJ2-7|many|TRBD1|TRBV29-1|12
CSVGQGWHEQYF
TGCAGCGTCGGACAGGGTTGGCACGAGCAGTACTTC
>TRBJ2-1|NA|NA|TRBV5-1|12
CASSPNYSEQFF
TGCGCCAGCAGCCCTAACTACTCCGAGCAGTTCTTC
>TRBJ2-7|NA|TRBD1|TRBV6-2/TRBV6-3|15
CASTQGQGKGVRLRF
TGTGCCAGCACTCAGGGACAGGGGAAGGGGGTTCGCCTCCGCTTC
>TRBJ2-3|many|NA|TRBV7-2|14
CASSRGGGSDTQYF
TGTGCCAGCAGCCGTGGGGGCGGGTCAGATACGCAGTATTTT
>TRBJ2-4|many|NA|TRBV6-6|11
CASSPRDIQYF
TGTGCCAGCAGCCCAAGAGACATTCAGTACTTC
>TRBJ1-1|many|NA|TRBV10-3|11
CATSGNTEAFF
TGTGCCACCTCAGGGAACACTGAAGCTTTCTTT
>TRBJ2-5|NA|NA|TRBV18|15
CASSPVGASGETQYF
TGTGCCAGCTCACCCGTCGGGGCGTCAGGGGAGACCCAGTACTTC
>TRBJ1-1|many|NA|TRBV12-3/TRBV12-4|16
CASSASSGALNTEAFF
TGTGCCAGCAGTGCTTCATCAGGGGCTTTGAACACTGAAGCTTTCTTT
>TRBJ1-1|NA|NA|TRBV6-1|13
CASRAGSYTEAFF
TGTGCCAGCAGGGCAGGGTCGTACACTGAAGCTTTCTTT
>TRBJ2-3|many|NA|TRBV20-1|16
CSARDRKGAYTDTQYF
TGCAGTGCTAGAGATCGGAAAGGGGCCTACACAGATACGCAGTATTTT
>TRBJ2-7|many|TRBD1|TRBV7-2|15
CASSLAGTGTNEQYF
TGTGCCAGCAGTTTAGCCGGGACAGGAACCAACGAGCAGTACTTC
>TRBJ2-3|many|TRBD2|TRBV4-3|18
CASSQEPLGSGRADTQYF
TGCGCCAGCAGCCAAGAGCCCTTGGGAAGCGGGAGAGCGGATACGCAGTATTTT
>TRBJ2-3|many|TRBD2|TRBV7-8|15
CASSGTSGGGYTQYF
TGTGCCAGCAGTGGCACTAGCGGGGGAGGATATACGCAGTATTTT
>TRBJ2-5|few|NA|TRBV21-1|12
CAILDRTETQYF
TGTGCCATCTTGGACAGGACGGAGACCCAGTACTTC
>TRBJ1-5|many|TRBD1|TRBV4-3|15
CASSPSGQGGQPQHF
TGCGCCAGCAGCCCCTCGGGACAGGGCGGTCAGCCCCAGCATTTT
>TRBJ2-1|NA|TRBD2|TRBV6-5|15
CASSYLRTSGNEQFF
TGTGCCAGCAGTTACTTAAGGACTAGCGGCAATGAGCAGTTCTTC
>TRBJ1-2|many|TRBD1|TRBV20-1|16
CSARVLRQGRNYGYTF
TGCAGTGCTAGAGTCCTTCGACAGGGACGGAACTATGGCTACACCTTC
>TRBJ2-7|many|NA|TRBV12-3/TRBV12-4|14
CASSLDAGSYEQYF
TGTGCCAGCAGTTTAGATGCAGGGAGTTACGAGCAGTACTTC
>TRBJ1-5|many|TRBD1|TRBV20-1|18
CSAINPGQGVLRDQPQHF
TGCAGTGCTATCAACCCGGGACAGGGGGTCCTTAGGGATCAGCCCCAGCATTTT
>TRBJ2-2|many|TRBD1|TRBV5-1|15
CASSVDRGHTGELFF
TGCGCCAGCAGCGTCGACAGGGGACACACCGGGGAGCTGTTTTTT
>TRBJ1-2|NA|NA|TRBV11-2|15
CASRPWGGPIYGYTF
TGTGCCAGCAGGCCTTGGGGAGGACCAATCTATGGCTACACCTTC
>TRBJ2-2|few|NA|TRBV7-7|15
CASSSAAANTGELFF
TGTGCTAGCAGCTCTGCGGCTGCGAACACCGGGGAGCTGTTTTTT
>TRBJ2-3|NA|TRBD1|TRBV28|16
CASSRRAGQGMDTQYF
TGTGCCAGCAGCCGCCGTGCGGGACAGGGAATGGATACGCAGTATTTT
>TRBJ2-1|many|TRBD2|TRBV4-3|16
CASSQDRGEGLNEQFF
TGCGCCAGCAGCCAAGATAGAGGGGAGGGACTCAATGAGCAGTTCTTC
>TRBJ1-1|few|NA|TRBV15|13
CATSRSGTTEAFF
TGTGCCACCAGCAGATCTGGGACCACTGAAGCTTTCTTT
>TRBJ2-3|many|NA|TRBV7-2|14
CASSFKASTDTQYF
TGTGCCAGCAGCTTCAAAGCGAGCACAGATACGCAGTATTTT
>TRBJ1-5|many|TRBD1|TRBV6-1|14
CASRPDRGGQPQHF
TGTGCCAGCAGACCGGACAGGGGAGGTCAGCCCCAGCATTTT
>TRBJ1-1|many|TRBD1|TRBV5-1|19
CASSLGHVPGQEGGTEAFF
TGCGCCAGCAGCTTGGGCCACGTCCCGGGACAGGAGGGAGGCACTGAAGCTTTCTTT
>TRBJ2-7|many|NA|TRBV29-1|13
CSVVTGVGYEQYF
TGCAGCGTTGTAACCGGGGTCGGCTACGAGCAGTACTTC
>TRBJ2-3|many|TRBD1|TRBV5-1|15
CASSAYRGPPDTQYF
TGCGCCAGCAGCGCCTACAGGGGCCCCCCAGATACGCAGTATTTT
>TRBJ2-3|many|NA|TRBV7-9|12
CASGILLDTQYF
TGTGCCAGCGGGATTCTGTTAGATACGCAGTATTTT
>TRBJ1-1|many|NA|TRBV20-1|13
CSAPSGRDTEAFF
TGCAGTGCTCCCTCGGGCCGAGACACTGAAGCTTTCTTT
>TRBJ1-1|many|NA|TRBV20-1|14
CSVGTRGQDTEAFF
TGCAGTGTGGGCACCCGGGGGCAAGACACTGAAGCTTTCTTT